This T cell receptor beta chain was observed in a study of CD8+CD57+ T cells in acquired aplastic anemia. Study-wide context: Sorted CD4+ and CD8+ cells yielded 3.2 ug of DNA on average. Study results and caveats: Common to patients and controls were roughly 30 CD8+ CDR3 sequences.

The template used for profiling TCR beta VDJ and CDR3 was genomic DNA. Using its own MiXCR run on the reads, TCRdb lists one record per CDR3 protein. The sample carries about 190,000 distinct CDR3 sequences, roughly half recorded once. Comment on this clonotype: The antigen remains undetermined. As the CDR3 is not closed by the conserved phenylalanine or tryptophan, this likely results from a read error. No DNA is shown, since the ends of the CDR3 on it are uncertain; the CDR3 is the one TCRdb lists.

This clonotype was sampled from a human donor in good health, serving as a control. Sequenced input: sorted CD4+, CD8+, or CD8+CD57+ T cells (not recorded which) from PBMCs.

The CDR3 loop reads CASSLALLAG. The rearrangement links TRBV11-1 to TRBJ2-7; TRBD2, the table's D call, was not compared with the DNA. Including both end residues, the CDR3 is 10 amino acids long. The germline V gene has CDR1 SGHAT and CDR2 FQDESV (reference sequence).